Presented here are 20 T cell receptor beta chains from one specimen sequenced in a study of beta chain features in type 1 diabetes. Their antigen targets remain unknown. Study results and caveats: Type 1 diabetes patients showed a moderate but significant shortening of TCRB CDR3s in all four CD4+ subsets.

Isolated RNA was reverse transcribed in full, so expressed TCRB transcripts were sequenced. TCRdb keeps only in-frame clones here, not all; method: immunoSEQ multiplex PCR. The table has 52,000 or so clones, under 60% seen once; the top ten hold 2.6%. Sample: Tregs from blood. These TCRs come from a middle-aged woman with type 1 diabetes.

This clone occurred a few times. The chain has TRBV9 and TRBJ1-3; 9 nucleotides line up with TRBD1. V was clipped by 3 bases and J by 3 bases; unmatched bases: 7. This CDR3 is 16 amino acids long. Germline CDR1 SGDLS, CDR2 YYNGEE. Here the CDR3 reads CASSAQPGQGGNTIYF. The CDR3 bases are TGTGCCAGCAGCGCCCAGCCGGGACAGGGTGGAAACACCATATATTTT.

This clone has a handful of counts. The J gene is TRBJ1-1, the V gene TRBV7-3; the D gene is possibly TRBD1 (5 bases). V gave up 1 base and J gave up 6 bases, with 15 bases separating them. Germline V lookup: CDR1 SGHTA, CDR2 FQGTGA. This CDR3 contains 15 residues. Written as DNA, the CDR3 is TGTGCCAGCAGCTTAATCGGGGGAGGGAAAGCTGAAGCTTTCTTT. This translates into CASSLIGGGKAEAFF.

This clone was detected only a few times. The rearrangement uses TRBV5-1 and TRBJ1-1; D is ambiguous. V was clipped by 0 bases and J by 1 base, with 10 bases between them. Germline V gives CDR1 SGHRS, CDR2 YFSETQ. The CDR3 is 15 amino acids. CDR3 region: CASSLVQQPNTEAFF. The CDR3 coding sequence is TGCGCCAGCAGCTTGGTTCAACAGCCGAACACTGAAGCTTTCTTT.

This clone was found a few times. V is TRBV7-2 and J is TRBJ2-3; 13 nucleotides line up with TRBD2. The V gene's germline CDR1 is SGHTA and CDR2 FQGNSA. V lost 3 bases to trimming and J lost 5 bases; unmatched junction nucleotides: 8. The CDR3 totals 17 residues. In nucleotides, the CDR3 is TGTGCCAGCAGCTTCCGACTAGCGGGGGGTACAAGAGATACGCAGTATTTT. Protein sequence: CASSFRLAGGTRDTQYF.

The V and J genes are TRBV5-4 and TRBJ1-1, with 7 bases aligning to TRBD1. The V gene end was trimmed by 3 bases and the J gene end by 4 bases; junction bases not matched to a gene: 12. The V gene's germline CDR1 is SGHNT and CDR2 YYREEE (reference sequence). The CDR3 is made up of 16 amino acids. For the CDR3, the DNA is TGTGCCAGCAGCTCATGGACAGGAACCGGCGGCACTGAAGCTTTCTTT. Its protein product is CASSSWTGTGGTEAFF.

This chain uses TRBV25-1 with TRBJ1-2; no reliable D call. Looked up from germline, CDR1 is MGHDK and CDR2 is SYGVNS. V was cut by 2 bases and J by 3 bases, with 13 bases left in between. The CDR3 length is 15 residues. CDR3 DNA: TGTGCCAGCAGTGAAAAGAAGGGAGTAGACTATGGCTACACCTTC. Residues: CASSEKKGVDYGYTF.

The chain links TRBV6-1 to TRBJ1-1, with 7 bases matching TRBD1. This CDR3 has 13 amino acids. The J segment lost 6 bases and the V segment lost 4 bases, leaving 5 bases of the junction unmatched. Per germline, CDR1 MNHNS and CDR2 SASEGT. CDR3 amino acids: CASSGRGSAEAFF. The CDR3, as DNA: TGTGCCAGCAGTGGCAGGGGGAGTGCTGAAGCTTTCTTT.

This chain uses TRBV7-9 with TRBJ2-7; TRBD1 matches at 8 bases. Germline CDR1 reads SEHNR; CDR2 reads FQNEAQ (reference sequence). J gave up 4 bases and V 5 bases, and 13 bases lay outside the gene matches. The CDR3 has 16 amino acids. CDR3 protein: CASSRGPGGPRYEQYF. The CDR3, as DNA: TGTGCCAGCAGCAGAGGCCCAGGGGGCCCCCGGTACGAGCAGTACTTC.

This clone was picked up a small number of times. The chain is built from TRBV7-2 and TRBJ1-2, with TRBD1 as a possible D gene (6 bases). The CDR3 sequence is 14 residues long. Germline V lookup: CDR1 SGHTA, CDR2 FQGNSA. The ends were cut back, 5 bases at V and 4 bases at J, with 14 bases in the middle. The CDR3 nucleotides read TGTGCCAGCAGCCTTATTACAGGGCCCTATGGCTACACCTTC. Amino acids: CASSLITGPYGYTF.

J is TRBJ2-2 and V is TRBV7-6, with D possibly being TRBD2 (5 bases). Germline values: CDR1 SGHVS, CDR2 FNYEAQ. This CDR3 has 14 amino acids. V lost 5 bases to trimming and J lost 3 bases, with 10 bases between them. CDR3 coding DNA: TGTGCCAGCAGCCCCAGCGGTTACACCGGGGAGCTGTTTTTT. Its translation is CASSPSGYTGELFF.

This rearrangement joins TRBV4-2 to TRBJ1-5; 8 bases match TRBD1. This CDR3 has 18 amino acids. Germline-derived CDR1 and CDR2 are LGHNA and YNFKEQ. Losses at the gene ends were 0 bases for V and 4 bases for J; bases not matched to a gene: 11. As DNA, the CDR3 is TGTGCCAGCAGCCAAGATCGACAGGGGATGCCCTTGAATCAGCCCCAGCATTTT. Residues: CASSQDRQGMPLNQPQHF.

This clone was recorded a few times. This rearrangement joins TRBV23-1 to TRBJ2-7, with TRBD2 as a possible D gene (5 bases). TRBV23-1 is noted as an ORF with a role that remains uncertain. CDR3 size: 18 residues. Trimming stripped 5 bases from V and 2 bases from J, with 25 bases between. The CDR3 sequence: CASSSWESLDPSPYEQYF. The CDR3 region has the DNA TGCGCCAGCAGTTCTTGGGAGTCATTGGACCCTTCCCCCTACGAGCAGTACTTC.

This clone occurred a few times. V usage is TRBV5-6 and J usage is TRBJ1-5, with D uncertain. The CDR3 sequence is 12 residues long. Germline V gene sequence: CDR1 SGHDT, CDR2 YYEEEE. V was pared by 4 bases and J by 5 bases, with 7 bases between. The CDR3: CASSKGDQPQHF. In DNA, the CDR3 is TGTGCCAGCAGCAAGGGAGATCAGCCCCAGCATTTT.

In its sample, this clone was seen a few times. This CDR3 is CASSLWQGARNEQFF. CDR3 DNA: TGTGCCAGCAGCTTATGGCAGGGGGCGCGAAATGAGCAGTTCTTC. The chain is built from TRBV7-9 and TRBJ2-1; 8 positions match TRBD1. Germline V gene sequence: CDR1 SEHNR, CDR2 FQNEAQ (reference sequence). V shed 2 bases, J shed 7 bases, and the junction held 7 bases outside the gene matches. The CDR3 is 15 residues long.

The chain is built from TRBV6-5 and TRBJ2-7; weak D call: TRBD2 (6 bases). Germline assignment: CDR1 MNHEY and CDR2 SVGAGI. Trimming left V 8 bases short and J 7 bases short, with 21 bases between. This CDR3 contains 14 residues. CDR3 loop: CASHDGGNSLEQYF. CDR3 DNA: TGTGCCAGCCACGATGGGGGGAATTCGTTGGAGCAGTACTTC.

This clone is categorized as medium-sized. The chain links TRBV19 to TRBJ1-4; possibly TRBD1 for D (6 bases). V shed 3 bases and J shed 8 bases, with 13 bases lying between them. Germline V gives CDR1 LNHDA, CDR2 SQIVND (reference sequence). The CDR3 spans 14 residues. CDR3 nucleotide sequence: TGTGCCAGTAGTATTGGGACACGACGGGAAAAACTGTTTTTT. Its translation: CASSIGTRREKLFF.

There are a few counts of this clone. V and J are TRBV5-1 and TRBJ2-3, with 8 nucleotides matching TRBD2. V lost 4 bases to trimming and J lost 3 bases; unmatched junction nucleotides: 10. CDR3 length: 16 residues. Germline lookup yields CDR1 SGHRS and CDR2 YFSETQ. DNA of the CDR3: TGCGCCAGCAGCCCGAACGCGGGGGGCCCAACAGATACGCAGTATTTT. This gives the protein CASSPNAGGPTDTQYF.

This clone turned up a few times. This rearrangement joins TRBV5-1 to TRBJ2-7; TRBD1 matches at 7 bases. The CDR3 sequence is 16 residues long. Germline CDR1 and CDR2: SGHRS and YFSETQ. Germline trimming cut 4 bases from V and 3 bases from J; bases unmatched to any gene: 13. The CDR3 spells CASSRDTDRAYYEQYF. CDR3 bases: TGCGCCAGCAGCCGCGATACCGACAGGGCATACTACGAGCAGTACTTC.

J is TRBJ2-7 and V is TRBV5-4; weak D call: TRBD2 (5 bases). V lost 3 bases to trimming and J lost 6 bases, with 16 bases between them. Germline V gene lookup returns CDR1 SGHNT and CDR2 YYREEE (reference sequence). CDR3 length equals 14 residues. The CDR3 protein is CASSSGIHGSEQYF. The CDR3 DNA reads as TGTGCCAGCAGCTCCGGGATACACGGCTCCGAGCAGTACTTC.

J is TRBJ2-7 and V is TRBV21-1; the table's D call, TRBD2, has no DNA check behind it. TRBV21-1 counts as a pseudogene. CDR3 length: 16 residues. The CDR3, as DNA: TGTGCCAGCAGCAGGCCTGAGGGCGGAGTCTCCTACGAGCAGTACTTC. Amino acid sequence: CASSRPEGGVSYEQYF.